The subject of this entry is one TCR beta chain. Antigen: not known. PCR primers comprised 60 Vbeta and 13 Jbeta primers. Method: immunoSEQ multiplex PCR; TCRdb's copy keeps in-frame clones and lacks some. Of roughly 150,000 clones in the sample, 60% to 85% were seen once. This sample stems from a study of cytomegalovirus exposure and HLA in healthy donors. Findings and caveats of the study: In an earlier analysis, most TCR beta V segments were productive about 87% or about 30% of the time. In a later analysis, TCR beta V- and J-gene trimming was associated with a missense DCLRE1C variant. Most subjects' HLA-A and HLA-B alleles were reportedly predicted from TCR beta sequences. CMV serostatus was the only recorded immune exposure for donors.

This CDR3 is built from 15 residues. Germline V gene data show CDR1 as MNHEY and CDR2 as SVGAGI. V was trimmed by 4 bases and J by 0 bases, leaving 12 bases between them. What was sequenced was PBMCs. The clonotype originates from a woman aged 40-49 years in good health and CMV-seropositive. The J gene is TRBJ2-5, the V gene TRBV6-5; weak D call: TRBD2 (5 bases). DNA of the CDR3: TGTGCCAGCAGTTTACGTCGAGGGAACCAAGAGACCCAGTACTTC. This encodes CASSLRRGNQETQYF.